A single count supports the clone carrying this T cell receptor (beta chain). This sample was included in a study of blood T cell repertoires in COVID-19. Study-level background: Whether acute or convalescent, the COVID-19 samples came from the United States, Italy and Spain. Sources were T cells, B-cell-depleted T cells, or PBMCs; the material itself was cDNA or gDNA.

Germline CDR1 SGHAT, CDR2 FQNNGV. Trimming left V 1 base short and J 15 bases short, with 7 bases between. CDR3 length: 11 amino acids. Sequencing used immunoSEQ multiplex PCR; TCRdb keeps in-frame clones, though not all of them. The sample holds about 200,000 clones, under 90% seen once. The gene calls are TRBV11-2 and TRBJ1-6; a weak D match, TRBD1 (6 bases). The source of this sequence is a woman aged 40 to 49 with active or convalescent COVID-19. Sequenced: peripheral blood. The DNA of the CDR3 is TGTGCCAGCAGCTTAGGACAGGTCCTCCACTTT. Its protein is CASSLGQVLHF. The whole variable domain, remainder taken from reference TRBV11-2 and TRBJ1-6, is EAGVAQSPRYKIIEKRQSVAFWCNPISGHATLYWYQQILGQGPKLLIQFQNNGVVDDSQLPKDRFSAERLKGVDSTLKIQPAKLEDSAVYLCASSLGQVLHFGNGTRLTVT.